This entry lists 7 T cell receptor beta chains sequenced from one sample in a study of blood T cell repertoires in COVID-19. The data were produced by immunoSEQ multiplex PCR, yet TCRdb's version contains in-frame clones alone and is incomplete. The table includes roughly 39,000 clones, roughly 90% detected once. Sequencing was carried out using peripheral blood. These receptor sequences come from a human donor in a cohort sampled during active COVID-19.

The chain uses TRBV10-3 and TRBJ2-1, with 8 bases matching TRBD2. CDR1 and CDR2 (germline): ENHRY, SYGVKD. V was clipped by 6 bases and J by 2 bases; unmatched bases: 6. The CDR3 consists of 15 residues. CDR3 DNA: TGTGCCATCAGCAAACTAGCGGACACCTACAATGAGCAGTTCTTC. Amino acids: CAISKLADTYNEQFF.

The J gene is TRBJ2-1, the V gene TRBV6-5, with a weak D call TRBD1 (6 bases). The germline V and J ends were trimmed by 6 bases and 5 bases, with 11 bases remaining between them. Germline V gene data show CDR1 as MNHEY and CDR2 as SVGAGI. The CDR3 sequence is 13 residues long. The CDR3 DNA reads TGTGCCAGCAGGATGGGACATAACAATGAGCAGTTCTTC. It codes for CASRMGHNNEQFF.

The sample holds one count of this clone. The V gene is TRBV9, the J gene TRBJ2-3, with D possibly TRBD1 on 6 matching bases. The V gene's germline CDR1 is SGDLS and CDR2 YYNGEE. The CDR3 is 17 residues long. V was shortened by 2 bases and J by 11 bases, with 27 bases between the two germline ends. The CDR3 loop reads CASSVGTGTDAGVGQYF. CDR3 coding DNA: TGTGCCAGCAGCGTGGGGACCGGGACCGATGCAGGGGTGGGGCAGTATTTT.

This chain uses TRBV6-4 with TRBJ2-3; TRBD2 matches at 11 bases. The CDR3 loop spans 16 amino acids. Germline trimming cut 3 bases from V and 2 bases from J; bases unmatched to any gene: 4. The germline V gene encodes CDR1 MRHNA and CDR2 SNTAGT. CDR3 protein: CASSELAGVFTDTQYF. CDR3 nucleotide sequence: TGTGCCAGCAGTGAACTAGCGGGGGTTTTCACAGATACGCAGTATTTT.

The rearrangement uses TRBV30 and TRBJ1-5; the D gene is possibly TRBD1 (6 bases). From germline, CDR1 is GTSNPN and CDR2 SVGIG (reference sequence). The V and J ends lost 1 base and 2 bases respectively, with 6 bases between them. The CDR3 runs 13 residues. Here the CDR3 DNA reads TGTGCCTGGAGTGACAGGGGCAATCAGCCCCAGCATTTT. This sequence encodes CAWSDRGNQPQHF.

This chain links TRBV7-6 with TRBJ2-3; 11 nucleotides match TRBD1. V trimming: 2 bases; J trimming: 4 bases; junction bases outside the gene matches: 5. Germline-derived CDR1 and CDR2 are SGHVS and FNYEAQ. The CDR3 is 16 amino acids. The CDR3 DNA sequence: TGTGCCAGCAGCTTATTGGACAGGGGGCTGTCAGATACGCAGTATTTT. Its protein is CASSLLDRGLSDTQYF.

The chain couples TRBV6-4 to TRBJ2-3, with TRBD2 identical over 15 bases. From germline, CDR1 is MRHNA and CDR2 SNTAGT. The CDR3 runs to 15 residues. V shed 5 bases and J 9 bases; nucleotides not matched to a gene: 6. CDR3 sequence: CASSTGTSGGTTQYF. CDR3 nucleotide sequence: TGTGCCAGCAGTACCGGGACTAGCGGGGGGACGACGCAGTATTTT.